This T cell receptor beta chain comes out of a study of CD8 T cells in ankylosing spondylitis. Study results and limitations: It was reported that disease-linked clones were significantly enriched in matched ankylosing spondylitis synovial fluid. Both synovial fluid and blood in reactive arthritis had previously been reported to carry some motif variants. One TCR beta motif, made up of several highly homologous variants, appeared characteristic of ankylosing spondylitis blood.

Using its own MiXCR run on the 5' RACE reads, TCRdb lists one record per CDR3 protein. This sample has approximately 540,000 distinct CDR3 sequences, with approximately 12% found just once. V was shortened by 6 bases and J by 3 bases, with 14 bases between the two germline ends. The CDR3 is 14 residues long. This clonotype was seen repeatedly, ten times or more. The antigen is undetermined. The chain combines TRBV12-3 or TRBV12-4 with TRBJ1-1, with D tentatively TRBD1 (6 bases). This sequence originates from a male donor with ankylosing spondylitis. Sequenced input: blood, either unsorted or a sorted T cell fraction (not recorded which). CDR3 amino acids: CASRSGVADTEAFF. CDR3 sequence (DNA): TGTGCCAGCAGATCAGGGGTCGCGGACACTGAAGCTTTCTTT.